This T cell receptor (beta chain) was found in a study of cytomegalovirus exposure and HLA in healthy donors. For the study at large: Researchers previously reported finding more than 100 million unique TCR beta sequences from about 179 million T cells.

Study conclusions and caveats: The study flagged some 180 TCR beta chains as cytomegalovirus-associated.

As to this clone: Its antigen remains unknown.

The PCR contained 60 Vbeta and 13 Jbeta primers. Profiling relied on immunoSEQ multiplex PCR, and the TCRdb table lists in-frame clones only, not all of them. The repertoire holds about 94,000 clones, 81% seen once, with about a tenth in the top ten. Nobody wrote down the CMV serostatus of this donor. The V end lost 5 bases, the J end lost 0 bases, and 14 bases lay between the germline ends. There are 16 residues in the CDR3. Germline CDR1 SNHLY, CDR2 FYNNEI. The receptor was derived from a human donor in good health. Sequencing was done on a sample of PBMCs. The chain couples TRBV2 to TRBJ1-5; D perhaps matches TRBD1 (6 bases). CDR3 loop: CASSPYGTTSNQPQHF. CDR3 DNA sequence: TGTGCCAGCAGTCCTTACGGGACAACTAGCAATCAGCCCCAGCATTTT.